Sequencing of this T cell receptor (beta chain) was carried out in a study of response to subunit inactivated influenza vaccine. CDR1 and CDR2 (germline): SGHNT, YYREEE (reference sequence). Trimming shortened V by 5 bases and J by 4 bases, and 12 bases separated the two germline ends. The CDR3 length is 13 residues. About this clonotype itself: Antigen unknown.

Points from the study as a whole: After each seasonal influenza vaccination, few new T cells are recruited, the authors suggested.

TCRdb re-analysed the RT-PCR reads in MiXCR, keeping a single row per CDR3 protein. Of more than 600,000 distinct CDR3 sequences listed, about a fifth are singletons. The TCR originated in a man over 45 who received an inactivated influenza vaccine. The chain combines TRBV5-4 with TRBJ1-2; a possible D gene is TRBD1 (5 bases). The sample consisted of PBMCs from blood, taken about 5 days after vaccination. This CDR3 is CASSSEGLYGYTF. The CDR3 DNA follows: TGTGCCAGCAGTTCAGAGGGGCTCTATGGCTACACCTTC.